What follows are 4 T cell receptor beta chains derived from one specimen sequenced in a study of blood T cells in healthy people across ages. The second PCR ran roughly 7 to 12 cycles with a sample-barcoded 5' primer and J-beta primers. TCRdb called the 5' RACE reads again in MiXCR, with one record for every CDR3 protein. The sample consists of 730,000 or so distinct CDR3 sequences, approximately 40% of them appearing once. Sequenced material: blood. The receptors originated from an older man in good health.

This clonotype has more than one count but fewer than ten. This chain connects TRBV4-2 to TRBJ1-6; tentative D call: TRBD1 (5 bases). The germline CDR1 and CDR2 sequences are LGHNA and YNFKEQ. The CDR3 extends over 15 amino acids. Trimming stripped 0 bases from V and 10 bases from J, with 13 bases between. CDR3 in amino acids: CASSQDPQGRSPLHF. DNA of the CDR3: TGTGCCAGCAGCCAAGATCCCCAGGGAAGGTCACCCCTCCACTTT.

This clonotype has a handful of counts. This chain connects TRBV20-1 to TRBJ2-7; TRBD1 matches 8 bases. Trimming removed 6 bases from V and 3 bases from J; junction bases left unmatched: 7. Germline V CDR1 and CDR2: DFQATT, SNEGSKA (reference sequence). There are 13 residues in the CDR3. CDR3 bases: TGCAGTGCGGGGACAGGCCGCGTCTACGAGCAGTACTTC. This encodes CSAGTGRVYEQYF.

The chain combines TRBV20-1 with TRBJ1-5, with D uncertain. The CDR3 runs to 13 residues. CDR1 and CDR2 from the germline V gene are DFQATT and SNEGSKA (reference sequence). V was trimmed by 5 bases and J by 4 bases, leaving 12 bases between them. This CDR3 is CSAPLDLNQPQHF. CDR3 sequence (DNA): TGCAGTGCTCCCCTTGACCTGAATCAGCCCCAGCATTTT.

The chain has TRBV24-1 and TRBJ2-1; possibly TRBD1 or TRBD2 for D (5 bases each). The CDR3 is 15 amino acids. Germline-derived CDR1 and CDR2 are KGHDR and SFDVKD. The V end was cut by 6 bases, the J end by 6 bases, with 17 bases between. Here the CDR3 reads CATSPPGTYTNEQFF. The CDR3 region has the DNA TGTGCCACCAGTCCACCCGGGACCTACACCAATGAGCAGTTCTTC.